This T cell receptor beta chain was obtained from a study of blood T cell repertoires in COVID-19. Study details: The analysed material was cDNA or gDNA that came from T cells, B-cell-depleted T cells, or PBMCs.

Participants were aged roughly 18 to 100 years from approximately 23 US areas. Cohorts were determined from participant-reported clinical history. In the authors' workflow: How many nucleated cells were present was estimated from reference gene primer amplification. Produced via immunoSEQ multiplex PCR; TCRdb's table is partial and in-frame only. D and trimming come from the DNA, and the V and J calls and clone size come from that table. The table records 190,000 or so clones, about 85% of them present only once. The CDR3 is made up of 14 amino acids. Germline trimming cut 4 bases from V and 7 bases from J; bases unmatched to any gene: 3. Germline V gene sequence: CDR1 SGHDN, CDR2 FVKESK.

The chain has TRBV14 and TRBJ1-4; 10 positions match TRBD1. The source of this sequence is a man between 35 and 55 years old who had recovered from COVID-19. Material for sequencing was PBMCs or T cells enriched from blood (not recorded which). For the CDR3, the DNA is TGTGCCAGCAGCCTGGGGACAGGGGTTGAAAAACTGTTTTTT. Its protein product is CASSLGTGVEKLFF.